Each of the 26 T cell receptor beta chains below was sequenced from the same sample in a study of early T cells in non-severe SARS-CoV-2 infection. MiXCR, run by TCRdb on the 5' RACE reads, gives a single entry per CDR3 protein. The sample records 20,000 to 25,000 distinct CDR3 sequences, about 4.8% being singletons. The sequencing input was whole blood. The receptors were sampled from an adult who was a healthcare worker with PCR-confirmed SARS-CoV-2 infection or an uninfected control (not recorded which).

The J gene is TRBJ1-1, the V gene TRBV4-1; D remains unclear. The CDR3 runs 12 residues. V was clipped by 0 bases and J by 5 bases, with 4 bases between them. The V gene's germline CDR1 is MGHRA and CDR2 YSYEKL. The CDR3 region has the DNA TGCGCCAGCAGCCAAGATAGTACTGAAGCTTTCTTT. It specifies CASSQDSTEAFF.

Remarks on this clonotype: A read error is possible here, since a much larger clone lies one base away. The gene calls are TRBV5-1 and TRBJ2-7; D ambiguous. This CDR3 comprises 11 residues. Germline assignment: CDR1 SGHRS and CDR2 YFSETQ. V was pared by 0 bases and J by 3 bases, with 1 base between. As DNA, the CDR3 is TGCGCCAGCAGCTTGGACTACGAGCAGTACTTC. Translating it yields CASSLDYEQYF.

This clonotype was picked up many times. The chain has TRBV28 and TRBJ1-1; D remains ambiguous. In germline, CDR1 is MDHEN, CDR2 SYDVKM. This CDR3 spans 14 amino acids. Trimming pared 6 bases from V and 4 bases from J, leaving 15 bases between. The DNA of the CDR3 is TGTGCCAGCAGGAGGGAGGGTTTGGGCACTGAAGCTTTCTTT. Encoded protein: CASRREGLGTEAFF. The whole variable domain, filled in from reference TRBV28 and TRBJ1-1, reads DVKVTQSSRYLVKRTGEKVFLECVQDMDHENMFWYRQDPGLGLRLIYFSYDVKMKEKGDIPEGYSVSREKKERFSLILESASTNQTSMYLCASRREGLGTEAFFGQGTRLTVV.

This clonotype was observed at least ten times. V usage is TRBV7-3 and J usage is TRBJ2-1; TRBD2 agrees at 8 bases. V trimming: 5 bases; J trimming: 1 base; junction bases outside the gene matches: 7. Germline CDR1 reads SGHTA; CDR2 reads FQGTGA. This CDR3 contains 16 residues. The CDR3 sequence: CASSPRGGRSYNEQFF. As DNA, the CDR3 is TGTGCCAGCAGCCCACGGGGCGGGAGGTCCTACAATGAGCAGTTCTTC.

The V gene is TRBV9, the J gene TRBJ1-4, with 8 bases aligning to TRBD1. The CDR3 is 14 amino acids. V dropped 1 base and J dropped 7; count of bases not matched to a gene: 3. Germline CDR1 is SGDLS and CDR2 is YYNGEE. CDR3 sequence reads: CASSVQGAGEKLFF. Written as DNA, the CDR3 is TGTGCCAGCAGCGTACAGGGGGCCGGTGAAAAACTGTTTTTT.

This clonotype is deemed medium-sized. This rearrangement joins TRBV7-6 to TRBJ2-1; D is unresolved. Germline CDR1 SGHVS, CDR2 FNYEAQ. This CDR3 has 15 residues. V was shortened by 1 base and J by 0 bases, with 7 bases between the two germline ends. The CDR3 DNA follows: TGTGCCAGCAGCTTAGGGGCGAGCTCCTACAATGAGCAGTTCTTC. It yields the protein CASSLGASSYNEQFF.

This clonotype was recorded at least ten times. This chain connects TRBV10-2 to TRBJ2-3; D is undetermined. CDR3 length: 13 amino acids. Germline lookup yields CDR1 WSHSY and CDR2 SAAADI. V gave up 2 bases and J gave up 1 base, with 4 bases separating them. The CDR3: CASSEQGTDTQYF. As DNA, the CDR3 is TGCGCCAGCAGTGAGCAAGGCACAGATACGCAGTATTTT.

This clonotype was detected ten times or more. The chain uses TRBV6-6 and TRBJ2-1; unclear D gene. Germline lookup yields CDR1 MNHNY and CDR2 SVGAGI (reference sequence). The CDR3 consists of 11 residues. Trimming removed 5 bases at V and 7 bases at J, with 6 bases between. CDR3 DNA: TGTGCCAGCAGTGACCGAAATGAGCAGTTCTTC. Translated, it gives CASSDRNEQFF.

This clonotype was observed a few times. Written as DNA, the CDR3 is TGTGCCAGCATGGACAGGCTAGCCAAAAACATTCAGTACTTC. Amino acid sequence: CASMDRLAKNIQYF. The chain combines TRBV28 with TRBJ2-4; 7 bases agree with TRBD1. V trimming: 7 bases; J trimming: 0 bases; junction bases outside the gene matches: 3. Germline V gene lookup returns CDR1 MDHEN and CDR2 SYDVKM. This CDR3 is built from 14 residues.

Ten or more counts support this clonotype. The chain has TRBV7-9 and TRBJ2-7; tentative D call: TRBD1 (7 bases). The CDR3 has 15 residues. Looked up from germline, CDR1 is SEHNR and CDR2 is FQNEAQ (reference sequence). Deletions cut 2 bases from V and 1 base from J, with 12 bases between. The chain's CDR3 is CASSLKAGGSYEQYF. The CDR3 coding sequence is TGTGCCAGCAGCTTAAAGGCAGGGGGGTCCTACGAGCAGTACTTC.

This chain joins TRBV19 and TRBJ2-7; 7 positions agree with TRBD1. There are 14 residues in the CDR3. V dropped 4 bases and J dropped 2; count of bases not matched to a gene: 5. The germline CDR1 and CDR2 sequences are LNHDA and SQIVND (reference sequence). Written as DNA, the CDR3 is TGTGCCAGTAGTACGGGACAGCCTACCTACGAGCAGTACTTC. Translation gives CASSTGQPTYEQYF.

The J gene is TRBJ1-1, the V gene TRBV4-2; D gene unclear. This CDR3 is built from 16 residues. Trimming removed 1 base from V and 3 bases from J, with 15 bases in between. Germline-derived CDR1 and CDR2 are LGHNA and YNFKEQ. The CDR3 sequence: CASSQAKDGLYTEAFF. CDR3 coding DNA: TGTGCCAGCAGCCAAGCCAAAGACGGACTTTACACTGAAGCTTTCTTT.

This clonotype was recorded many times. The J gene is TRBJ1-1, the V gene TRBV5-1; D is uncertain. This CDR3 is 14 amino acids long. Trimming pared 0 bases from V and 1 base from J, leaving 7 bases between. Germline lookup yields CDR1 SGHRS and CDR2 YFSETQ. The CDR3 DNA is TGCGCCAGCAGCTTGGGCCTCTCGAACACTGAAGCTTTCTTT. It codes for CASSLGLSNTEAFF.

This clonotype appeared many times. The rearrangement joins TRBV12-3 or TRBV12-4 to TRBJ1-1; 7 nucleotides match TRBD1. CDR3 length: 13 residues. The V and J ends lost 4 bases and 4 bases, in that order; junction bases with no gene match: 3. Written as DNA, the CDR3 is TGTGCCAGCAGTTCGCACAGGGGCACTGAAGCTTTCTTT. Its translation: CASSSHRGTEAFF.

This clonotype was seen many times. V usage is TRBV14 and J usage is TRBJ1-2; weak D call: TRBD1 (6 bases). The germline CDR1 and CDR2 sequences are SGHDN and FVKESK. CDR3 length: 15 residues. Trimming removed 3 bases at V and 4 bases at J, with 15 bases between. The CDR3 region has the DNA TGTGCCAGCAGCCAGGACAGACCAACGAGCTATGGCTACACCTTC. It codes for CASSQDRPTSYGYTF.

This clonotype has ten or more counts. The V and J genes are TRBV7-8 and TRBJ2-1; 8 bases align to TRBD2. V gave up 1 base and J gave up 8 bases; unmatched junction bases: 10. The CDR3 runs 16 residues. CDR1 and CDR2 (germline): SGHVS, FQNEAQ. CDR3 residues: CASSLGSGRRGYEQFF. CDR3 coding DNA: TGTGCCAGCAGCTTAGGGAGCGGGAGAAGAGGGTATGAGCAGTTCTTC.

This clonotype has at least ten counts. The chain links TRBV12-2 to TRBJ1-1; the D segment call TRBD1 is taken from the table without a DNA check. TRBV12-2 is listed as a pseudogene. The CDR3 contains 15 residues. CDR3 protein: CASRFLGQPNTEAFF. The CDR3 region has the DNA TGTGCAAGTCGCTTCCTGGGACAGCCGAACACTGAAGCTTTCTTT.

The chain combines TRBV12-5 with TRBJ2-7; D call uncertain. Germline V lookup: CDR1 LGHNT, CDR2 FRNRAP. This CDR3 is built from 12 residues. Trimming pared 2 bases from V and 4 bases from J, leaving 6 bases between. The CDR3 loop reads CASGLRPYEQYF. The CDR3 bases are TGTGCTAGTGGTTTGCGCCCTTACGAGCAGTACTTC. Together with reference TRBV12-5 and TRBJ2-7, the CDR3 gives the full variable domain: DARVTQTPRHKVTEMGQEVTMRCQPILGHNTVFWYRQTMMQGLELLAYFRNRAPLDDSGMPKDRFSAEMPDATLATLKIQPSEPRDSAVYFCASGLRPYEQYFGPGTRLTVT.

This clonotype was observed at least ten times. This sequence joins TRBV20-1 and TRBJ1-4; the D gene is possibly TRBD1 (5 bases). This CDR3 region has 13 residues. V was pared by 5 bases and J by 6 bases, with 13 bases between. Germline assignment: CDR1 DFQATT and CDR2 SNEGSKA (reference sequence). CDR3 DNA: TGCAGTGCTTTGGGGGGAAGGGATGAAAAACTGTTTTTT. As protein: CSALGGRDEKLFF.

This clonotype was recorded many times. The V call is TRBV12-3 or TRBV12-4, the J call TRBJ2-4, with D possibly TRBD2 on 5 matching bases. This CDR3 comprises 12 residues. The V gene lost 4 bases and the J gene lost 16 bases, with 17 bases spanning the gap. The CDR3 region is CASSSNGVGYYF. CDR3 DNA: TGTGCCAGCAGTTCTAACGGGGTCGGTTATTACTTC.

At least ten counts were recorded for this clonotype. The V call is TRBV30, the J call TRBJ1-1; D not resolved. Per germline, CDR1 GTSNPN and CDR2 SVGIG (reference sequence). Trimming cost V 4 bases and J 1 base, with 10 bases left between them. The CDR3 sequence is 13 residues long. The CDR3, as DNA: TGTGCCTGGAAAGTCACGGGGAACACTGAAGCTTTCTTT. Translation: CAWKVTGNTEAFF.

This clonotype came up many times. The rearrangement uses TRBV2 and TRBJ1-1; the D is unclear. Germline V lookup: CDR1 SNHLY, CDR2 FYNNEI. V lost 7 bases and J 2 bases, leaving 17 bases between the germline ends. This CDR3 contains 15 residues. The CDR3 is CASILAWVANTEAFF. CDR3 nucleotides: TGTGCCAGCATCCTAGCTTGGGTAGCCAACACTGAAGCTTTCTTT.

The chain carries TRBV7-2 and TRBJ2-2; TRBD2 matches 8 bases. Per the germline V gene, CDR1 is SGHTA and CDR2 is FQGNSA. The CDR3 runs 15 residues. The V gene end was trimmed by 1 base and the J gene end by 5 bases; junction bases not matched to a gene: 3. The CDR3 DNA follows: TGTGCCAGCAGCTTAGGTGGCGGGGGGACCGGGGAGCTGTTTTTT. This gives the protein CASSLGGGGTGELFF.

This clonotype was picked up many times. The V call is TRBV6-4, the J call TRBJ1-3, with no clear D. V was trimmed by 4 bases and J by 0 bases, leaving 10 bases between them. The germline V gene has CDR1 MRHNA and CDR2 SNTAGT. This CDR3 region has 15 residues. The CDR3 loop reads CASSAGHGSGNTIYF. As DNA, the CDR3 is TGTGCCAGCAGTGCGGGCCATGGCTCTGGAAACACCATATATTTT.

This clonotype was counted many times. The gene calls are TRBV12-3 or TRBV12-4 and TRBJ1-1; D unresolved. The CDR3 consists of 14 residues. Trimming shortened V by 5 bases and J by 5 bases, and 15 bases separated the two germline ends. DNA of the CDR3: TGTGCCAGCAGTCTCCGGGCCCCGGGGACTGAAGCTTTCTTT. It yields the protein CASSLRAPGTEAFF.

This clonotype has only a few counts. V usage is TRBV7-9 and J usage is TRBJ1-2; D gene uncertain. V dropped 0 bases and J dropped 6 bases, with 5 bases sitting between them. The CDR3 extends over 12 amino acids. Germline V gene sequence: CDR1 SEHNR, CDR2 FQNEAQ (reference sequence). The CDR3 DNA sequence: TGTGCCAGCAGCTTAGCCCCAGATGGCTACACCTTC. Translated, it gives CASSLAPDGYTF. Together with reference TRBV7-9 and TRBJ1-2, the CDR3 gives the full variable domain: DTGVSQNPRHKITKRGQNVTFRCDPISEHNRLYWYRQTLGQGPEFLTYFQNEAQLEKSRLLSDRFSAERPKGSFSTLEIQRTEQGDSAMYLCASSLAPDGYTFGSGTRLTVV.